This TCR beta chain emerged from a study of memory CD4+ T cells and cytomegalovirus serostatus. Details on this clone: A junction boundary mismatches the germline segment, possibly from a read error.

This CDR3 has 13 amino acids. Germline CDR1 SSHAT, CDR2 FNYEAQ (reference sequence). Assay used: immunoSEQ multiplex PCR; TCRdb lists only in-frame clones, some missing. The sample carries roughly 86,000 clones, 80% recorded once. The sort gate was single viable CD3+CD4+CD8-CD45RO+ cells for memory CD4+ T cells. V usage is TRBV7-7 and J usage is TRBJ2-7; D gene unclear. Source material: memory CD4+ T cells from blood. This sequence was found in an adult in good health and CMV-seropositive. This chain's CDR3 is CASSLMRGAEQYF. The CDR3 nucleotides are TGTGCTAGCAGTTTAATGAGAGGAGCCGAGCAGTACTTC.